This TCR beta chain was sequenced in a study of T cell responses to AZD1222 COVID-19 vaccine. This clone is labeled medium-sized (0.01 to 0.1%). TCRdb keeps only in-frame clones here, not all; method: immunoSEQ multiplex PCR. The sample has roughly 110,000 clones; approximately 88% are singletons. Germline lookup yields CDR1 MNHEY and CDR2 SMNVEV (reference sequence). Trimming left V 4 bases short and J 4 bases short, with 13 bases between. The CDR3 extends over 15 amino acids. The chain has TRBV27 and TRBJ1-4; maybe TRBD1 (5 bases). Here the sequenced sample was peripheral blood, taken 28 days after the second AZD1222 dose. This TCR was sampled from an adult who received the AZD1222 COVID-19 vaccine. In DNA form, the CDR3 reads TGTGCCAGCAGTTCCGGGACCACTATTAATGAAAAACTGTTTTTT. This encodes CASSSGTTINEKLFF.